These 4 T cell receptor beta chains share one sample of origin, sequenced in a study of T cell responses to AZD1222 COVID-19 vaccine. Data came from immunoSEQ multiplex PCR; TCRdb stores just in-frame clones and leaves some out. Here the sample spans just over 150,000 clones, about 88% being singletons. The material sequenced was peripheral blood, taken after recovery from COVID-19. These receptors all stem from an adult who had recovered from COVID-19.

As DNA, the CDR3 is TGTGCCAGCAGTTACGTGCCAGGACAAGAGACCCAGTACTTC. Translating gives CASSYVPGQETQYF. The chain employs TRBV6-5 and TRBJ2-5; D is undetermined. Germline CDR1 and CDR2: MNHEY and SVGAGI. This CDR3 is built from 14 residues. V shed 2 bases and J shed 2 bases, with 9 bases lying between them.

The J gene is TRBJ1-5, the V gene TRBV18; D is unresolved. CDR1 is KGHSH and CDR2 is LQKENI in the germline V gene. CDR3 length: 12 residues. The V end was cut by 6 bases, the J end by 9 bases, with 12 bases between. The CDR3 region is CASSPEGLPQHF. The CDR3 DNA is TGTGCCAGCTCCCCCGAAGGTTTGCCCCAGCATTTT.

The chain carries TRBV15 and TRBJ1-3, with 10 bases lining up with TRBD1. The CDR3 is made up of 16 amino acids. V shed 3 bases and J 4 bases; nucleotides not matched to a gene: 6. Germline lookup yields CDR1 LNHNV and CDR2 YYDKDF (reference sequence). The CDR3 region has the DNA TGTGCCACCAGCAGGAGGGACAGGGGAAGCGGAAACACCATATATTTT. It yields the protein CATSRRDRGSGNTIYF. Together with reference TRBV15 and TRBJ1-3, the CDR3 gives the full variable domain: DAMVIQNPRYQVTQFGKPVTLSCSQTLNHNVMYWYQQKSSQAPKLLFHYYDKDFNNEADTPDNFQSRRPNTSFCFLDIRSPGLGDTAMYLCATSRRDRGSGNTIYFGEGSWLTVV.

CDR3 DNA sequence: TGTGCCAGCCGACCCGGGGGGCCCTACGAGCAGTACTTC. It is translated as CASRPGGPYEQYF. The rearrangement links TRBV6-5 to TRBJ2-7, with a tentative D call TRBD2 (7 bases). The V end was cut by 8 bases, the J end by 2 bases, with 13 bases between. Germline CDR1 is MNHEY and CDR2 is SVGAGI. This CDR3 region has 13 residues.